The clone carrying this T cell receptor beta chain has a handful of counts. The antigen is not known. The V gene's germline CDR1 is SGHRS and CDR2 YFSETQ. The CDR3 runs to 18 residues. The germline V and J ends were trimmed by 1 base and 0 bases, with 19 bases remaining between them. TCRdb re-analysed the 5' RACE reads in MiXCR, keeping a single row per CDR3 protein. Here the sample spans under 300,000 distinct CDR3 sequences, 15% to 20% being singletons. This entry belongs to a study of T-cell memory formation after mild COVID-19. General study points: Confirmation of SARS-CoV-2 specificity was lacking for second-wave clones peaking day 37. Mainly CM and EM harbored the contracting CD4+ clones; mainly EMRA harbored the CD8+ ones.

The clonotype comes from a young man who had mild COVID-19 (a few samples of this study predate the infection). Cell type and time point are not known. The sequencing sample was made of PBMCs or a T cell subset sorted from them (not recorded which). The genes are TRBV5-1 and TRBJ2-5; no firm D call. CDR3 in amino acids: CASSLWARTPTYQETQYF. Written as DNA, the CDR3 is TGCGCCAGCAGCTTGTGGGCCCGAACCCCAACCTACCAAGAGACCCAGTACTTC.